This record covers a single TCR beta chain. It has no known antigen specificity. Per-base qualities were not stored, and no clone one base away is much larger. This record comes from a study of Graves' ophthalmopathy and Graves' hyperthyroidism (dated by TCRdb to 2016 to 2019). A note on the overall study: Hyperthyroidism was considered stable if no progression to ophthalmopathy occurred within 18 months of follow-up. The study used signatures of the TCR beta repertoire to tell Graves' ophthalmopathy apart from Graves' hyperthyroidism and to predict which patients would progress to ophthalmopathy. In total, around 140 blood samples were TCR-sequenced: 40 to 45 ophthalmopathy, some 80 hyperthyroidism and approximately 17 hyperthyroidism-to-ophthalmopathy patients. A discovery set of about a hundred patients (approximately 42 ophthalmopathy, 55 to 60 stable hyperthyroidism) was enrolled to explore V-J signatures distinguishing ophthalmopathy from hyperthyroidism. An independent validation cohort was composed of some 19 hyperthyroidism patients and about 17 patients who later progressed from hyperthyroidism to ophthalmopathy. In five or six hyperthyroidism patients, the T-cell repertoire of thyroid tissue was compared with the T-cell repertoire of blood. Following sampling, methimazole starting at 30 mg daily was administered to hyperthyroidism patients, and high-dose intravenous methylprednisolone was administered to ophthalmopathy patients.

The hyperthyroidism patients were 18 to 65 years old and newly diagnosed, with a disease duration of less than 2 months. Patients were excluded if they had other autoimmune diseases, uncontrolled infections, pregnancy or lactation. Diagnosis relied on clinical symptoms, serum thyroxine, TRAb, thyroid ultrasound and orbital computed tomography. Total RNA was extracted using Trizol reagent, and RNA quality was checked on an Agilent 2100 Bioanalyzer. For repertoire sequencing, TCR beta CDR3 regions were amplified from RNA transcripts. HTBI primers and the Qiagen OneStep RT-PCR kit were used in a first-round RT-PCR, which was followed by a second-round multiplex PCR, size selection and purification. Libraries were sequenced paired-end with 100 bp reads on an Illumina HiSeq2000. The source study handled its data this way. SOAPnuke was used to process the reads, throwing out any read that had adapters, had uncalled bases, had a mean Phred below 15, or lacked an exact constant-primer or identifier match. COPE v1.2.5 was used to merge high-quality paired reads. Clonotypes were defined as unique nucleotide sequences and were aligned to IMGT TRB V, D and J references using MiTCR v1.1. Analysis was restricted to V-J combinations with a frequency above 0.0001, which covered roughly 99% of repertoires. For each V-J combination, a TCR clonal expansion and chaos score was defined as F50 clonal expansion divided by the chaos observed in the TCRdist matrix. Welch's t-statistics and random forest were used to reduce the features to roughly 14 V-J combinations, which were then used as input to a naive Bayes classifier. The Morisita-Horn index was used to measure how similar the thyroid and blood repertoires were. TCRdb redid the processing of the public reads, applying fastp at Q25 and MiXCR, and retained in-frame beta chains. All rows with the same CDR3 protein become a single entry with the most common DNA and genes. The V and J calls, along with clone size, are taken from TCRdb and not from the paper's own processing. The sample yields over a million distinct CDR3 sequences; roughly two fifths were counted once. The top ten hold roughly 11% of the sample.

The paper as a whole reports these results and caveats: In validation, the model predicted ophthalmopathy progression with nearly 71% sensitivity and approximately 72% specificity; some 13 predicted patients were CT-confirmed with GO in a median of about 6.2 months. Sample size was not predetermined statistically, and investigators were not blinded to group allocation. Among expanded thyroid clonotypes with frequency above 0.001, most also showed up in blood, which suggests that blood repertoires may reflect the thyroid immune response. In cross-validation, the 13-signature model distinguished ophthalmopathy from stable hyperthyroidism with roughly 90% sensitivity and about 84% specificity, and in the test set the corresponding values were about 80% and 75%.

The germline V gene supplies CDR1 ENHRY and CDR2 SYGVKD. From the cysteine up to the phenylalanine, the CDR3 has a length of 15 residues. Solely the CDR3 DNA is kept, with 45 bases framed from the first base. Trimming takes 4 bases from V and 6 bases from J, and the germline ends sit 15 bases apart. The chain couples TRBV10-3 to TRBJ1-4; the best D guess is TRBD1, with 6 bases matching. Sequencing was done on a sample of peripheral blood or thyroid tissue (not recorded which). The sequence derives from an adult man with Graves' hyperthyroidism. The CDR3 reads CAISGTGTPHEKLFF. The DNA sequence follows: TGTGCCATCAGTGGAACCGGGACACCTCATGAAAAACTGTTTTTT.